This is a list of T cell receptor beta chains from one sample in a study of PD-1 and CTLA-4 blockade in melanoma. Data came from immunoSEQ multiplex PCR; TCRdb stores just in-frame clones and leaves some out. The repertoire holds some 33,000 clones, with 88% as singletons. The specimen comprised CD8+ T cells from peripheral blood, sampled from a patient given anti-PD-1 treatment. The receptor set was obtained from a human donor with melanoma. Each CDR3 is given with its conserved first and last residue. D genes are given only for firm matches. Size values are once, few and many counts, or a class for expanded clones, and some rows have none.

j_gene,abundance,v_gene,d_gene,CDR3aa,CDR3nt
TRBJ1-5,NA,TRBV4-2,TRBD1,CASSPSRDRAGQPQHF,TGTGCCAGCAGCCCGTCCCGGGACAGGGCGGGTCAGCCCCAGCATTTT
TRBJ1-1,NA,TRBV19,TRBD1,CASKRGLTEAFF,TGTGCCAGTAAAAGGGGGCTCACTGAAGCTTTCTTT
TRBJ2-4,NA,TRBV6-6,TRBD1,CASSPGQASAKNIQYF,TGTGCCAGCAGTCCCGGACAGGCTAGTGCCAAAAACATTCAGTACTTC
TRBJ2-2,NA,TRBV5-1,TRBD1,CASSPTGGNTGELFF,TGCGCCAGCAGCCCCACAGGGGGCAACACCGGGGAGCTGTTTTTT
TRBJ2-1,NA,TRBV6-1,NA,CASSAYGGGQGSEQFF,TGTGCCAGCAGTGCCTATGGCGGGGGCCAAGGTAGTGAGCAGTTCTTC
TRBJ1-2,NA,TRBV5-4,NA,CASSLAGSGYGYTF,TGTGCCAGCAGCTTAGCCGGATCCGGGTATGGCTACACCTTC
TRBJ1-1,NA,TRBV11-2,NA,CASSSAGRATTEAFF,TGTGCCAGCAGCTCTGCGGGCAGGGCAACCACTGAAGCTTTCTTT
TRBJ1-2,NA,TRBV5-4,TRBD1,CASSPQPGQGRENYGYTF,TGTGCCAGCAGCCCGCAACCGGGACAGGGGAGGGAAAACTATGGCTACACCTTC
TRBJ2-1,NA,TRBV24-1,NA,CATEKTWDGEQFF,TGTGCCACCGAAAAGACTTGGGACGGTGAGCAGTTCTTC
TRBJ2-1,NA,TRBV11-2,TRBD2,CASSSSGGGYNEQFF,TGTGCCAGCAGCTCGAGCGGGGGGGGCTACAATGAGCAGTTCTTC
TRBJ2-3,once,TRBV6-1,NA,CASSGPRWGEVADTQYF,TGTGCCAGCAGTGGACCCCGTTGGGGGGAGGTTGCAGATACGCAGTATTTT